The 17 T cell receptor beta chains presented below share a single source sample, sequenced in a study of blood T cell repertoires in COVID-19. The method was immunoSEQ multiplex PCR; TCRdb's version includes in-frame clones alone and lacks a portion of them. This sample carries about 200,000 clones, 75% to 90% of them seen once, and the ten largest clones take approximately 1.1%. The sample comprised PBMCs or T cells enriched from blood (not recorded which). The receptor source for this set is a man younger than 45 who had recovered from COVID-19.

The chain couples TRBV6-5 to TRBJ1-1, with 7 positions matching TRBD1. CDR3 length: 11 residues. Germline loops: CDR1 MNHEY, CDR2 SVGAGI. V shed 6 bases and J 10 bases; nucleotides not matched to a gene: 5. The CDR3 DNA reads as TGTGCCAGCAGAAGACAGGGCCGAGCTTTCTTT. Translating it yields CASRRQGRAFF.

This chain connects TRBV10-3 to TRBJ1-2, with 7 bases aligning to TRBD1. The junction had 11 bases not matched to a gene; V was cut back by 8 bases and J by 5 bases. CDR1 and CDR2 from the germline V gene are ENHRY and SYGVKD. CDR3 size: 14 residues. CDR3 DNA sequence: TGTGCCATCTCCCTTGACAGGGCATTATATGGCTACACCTTC. It specifies CAISLDRALYGYTF.

J is TRBJ1-1 and V is TRBV7-2; D uncertain. Trimming took off 6 bases at V and 4 bases at J, with 12 bases between the two ends. Germline V gene sequence: CDR1 SGHTA, CDR2 FQGNSA. The CDR3 covers 13 residues. CDR3 DNA: TGTGCCAGCAGTCGACTCAGAGGCACTGAAGCTTTCTTT. This encodes CASSRLRGTEAFF.

The CDR3 sequence is CARTLRQGTYGYTF. In DNA form, the CDR3 reads TGTGCCAGGACCCTGAGACAGGGAACCTATGGCTACACCTTC. J is TRBJ1-2 and V is TRBV9, with 7 bases that match TRBD1. The CDR3 runs to 14 residues. CDR1 and CDR2 (germline): SGDLS, YYNGEE. V was clipped by 8 bases and J by 4 bases; unmatched bases: 11.

The V gene is TRBV10-2, the J gene TRBJ2-5; 10 bases are shared with TRBD2. J gave up 4 bases and V 3 bases, and 8 bases lay outside the gene matches. Germline CDR1 is WSHSY and CDR2 is SAAADI. The CDR3 covers 16 residues. The CDR3 reads CASSDERGGGTETQYF. CDR3 coding DNA: TGCGCCAGCAGTGACGAGCGGGGGGGTGGGACAGAGACCCAGTACTTC.

The genes are TRBV27 and TRBJ1-5; D is perhaps TRBD1 (6 bases). CDR1 and CDR2 (germline): MNHEY, SMNVEV (reference sequence). Deletions cut 4 bases from V and 5 bases from J, with 24 bases between. CDR3 size: 18 residues. This chain's CDR3 is CASSSRVSGTNSYQPQHF. The CDR3 DNA sequence: TGTGCCAGCAGTTCACGGGTTTCCGGGACAAACTCGTATCAGCCCCAGCATTTT.

The V call is TRBV30, the J call TRBJ1-5; a weak D match, TRBD1 (5 bases). The CDR3 sequence is 15 residues long. Germline lookup yields CDR1 GTSNPN and CDR2 SVGIG (reference sequence). The V end lost 4 bases, the J end lost 0 bases, and 13 bases lay between the germline ends. The CDR3 is CAWKQGGYSNQPQHF. CDR3 bases: TGTGCCTGGAAGCAGGGAGGTTATAGCAATCAGCCCCAGCATTTT.

The chain employs TRBV2 and TRBJ2-5, with unresolved D. CDR3 length equals 16 residues. The germline V gene has CDR1 SNHLY and CDR2 FYNNEI. Trimming left V 0 bases short and J 5 bases short, with 16 bases between. CDR3 DNA: TGTGCCAGCAGTGAAGCGCTTGCGCTTGGTTGGGAGACCCAGTACTTC. It yields the protein CASSEALALGWETQYF.

This clone turned up a few times. The DNA for the CDR3 is TGTGCCAGCAGTGAAGAGGGAGGGGATAATTCACCCCTCCACTTT. This sequence encodes CASSEEGGDNSPLHF. The chain has TRBV2 and TRBJ1-6; D is perhaps TRBD1 (5 bases). From germline, CDR1 is SNHLY and CDR2 FYNNEI. The V end lost 1 base, the J end lost 5 bases, and 9 bases lay between the germline ends. This CDR3 spans 15 amino acids.

The chain couples TRBV28 to TRBJ2-5, with D perhaps matching TRBD2 (7 bases). This CDR3 has 17 residues. The germline V and J ends were trimmed by 7 bases and 4 bases, with 25 bases remaining between them. Germline loops: CDR1 MDHEN, CDR2 SYDVKM. The CDR3 DNA follows: TGTGCCAGCACCGTTAGGGGGGGCAGTTCCAAGCTAGAGACCCAGTACTTC. Its protein product is CASTVRGGSSKLETQYF.

The gene calls are TRBV29-1 and TRBJ2-5; D is possibly TRBD2 (6 bases). The CDR3 sequence is 13 residues long. V was clipped by 0 bases and J by 5 bases, with 10 bases between them. The V gene's germline CDR1 is SQVTM and CDR2 ANQGSEA. The CDR3 sequence: CSVEEDSGETQYF. Here the CDR3 DNA reads TGCAGCGTTGAAGAAGACAGCGGGGAGACCCAGTACTTC.

The chain is built from TRBV7-9 and TRBJ2-5, with no clear D. The V and J ends lost 7 bases and 3 bases respectively, with 9 bases between them. The CDR3 is 12 amino acids. Germline values: CDR1 SEHNR, CDR2 FQNEAQ (reference sequence). Here the CDR3 DNA reads TGTGCCAGCACGGTATTAAAAGAGACCCAGTACTTC. This translates into CASTVLKETQYF. Complete variable domain (other parts from reference TRBV7-9 and TRBJ2-5): DTGVSQNPRHKITKRGQNVTFRCDPISEHNRLYWYRQTLGQGPEFLTYFQNEAQLEKSRLLSDRFSAERPKGSFSTLEIQRTEQGDSAMYLCASTVLKETQYFGPGTRLLVL.

The chain carries TRBV27 and TRBJ2-1, with a tentative D call TRBD2 (6 bases). Deletions cut 6 bases from V and 0 bases from J, with 15 bases between. The CDR3 contains 16 residues. Looked up from germline, CDR1 is MNHEY and CDR2 is SMNVEV (reference sequence). The CDR3 spells CASRVQAGSSYNEQFF. The CDR3 DNA is TGTGCCAGCAGGGTGCAGGCGGGGAGCTCCTACAATGAGCAGTTCTTC.

The genes are TRBV7-9 and TRBJ1-4; 7 bases line up with TRBD1. Trimming cost V 4 bases and J 6 bases; bases outside gene matches: 8. Germline CDR1 and CDR2: SEHNR and FQNEAQ (reference sequence). The length of the CDR3 is 15 residues. DNA of the CDR3: TGTGCCAGCAGCTCGACAGGGTACGGGGATGAAAAACTGTTTTTT. This translates into CASSSTGYGDEKLFF. The full variable domain, with the rest looked up from reference TRBV7-9 and TRBJ1-4, is DTGVSQNPRHKITKRGQNVTFRCDPISEHNRLYWYRQTLGQGPEFLTYFQNEAQLEKSRLLSDRFSAERPKGSFSTLEIQRTEQGDSAMYLCASSSTGYGDEKLFFGSGTQLSVL.

J is TRBJ1-1 and V is TRBV7-2; unclear D gene. V was cut by 5 bases and J by 7 bases, with 11 bases left in between. The germline CDR1 and CDR2 sequences are SGHTA and FQGNSA. The CDR3 sequence is 12 residues long. The CDR3 sequence is CASSQGGLEAFF. The CDR3 DNA follows: TGTGCCAGCAGCCAAGGAGGCCTTGAAGCTTTCTTT.

The chain is built from TRBV27 and TRBJ2-6; maybe TRBD1 (5 bases). The CDR3 spans 15 residues. V dropped 2 bases and J dropped 4 bases, with 9 bases sitting between them. Germline CDR1 reads MNHEY; CDR2 reads SMNVEV (reference sequence). The CDR3 loop reads CASSLRPGGANVLTF. The CDR3 nucleotides are TGTGCCAGCAGTTTAAGGCCAGGGGGGGCCAACGTCCTGACTTTC.

The rearrangement joins TRBV9 to TRBJ2-3; D perhaps matches TRBD1 (7 bases). Between the trimmed V and J ends, which lost 1 base and 0 bases, there was a span of 15 bases. CDR1 and CDR2 (germline): SGDLS, YYNGEE. The CDR3 extends over 17 amino acids. The CDR3 loop reads CASSVPKTGTSTDTQYF. CDR3 coding DNA: TGTGCCAGCAGCGTACCCAAGACAGGGACTAGCACAGATACGCAGTATTTT. Full variable domain (remainder filled in from reference TRBV9 and TRBJ2-3): DSGVTQTPKHLITATGQRVTLRCSPRSGDLSVYWYQQSLDQGLQFLIQYYNGEERAKGNILERFSAQQFPDLHSELNLSSLELGDSALYFCASSVPKTGTSTDTQYFGPGTRLTVL.